This T cell receptor (beta chain) was documented in a study of regulatory T cells in long-lasting Graves disease. Germline V gene data show CDR1 as LNHDA and CDR2 as SQIVND (reference sequence). The CDR3 consists of 15 residues. V was trimmed by 6 bases and J by 4 bases, leaving 18 bases between them. This clonotype was counted many times. Time point of the sample: newly diagnosed GD, antithyroid drugs for less than 3 months. RNA extracted from PBMCs served as the sequencing template. Both iRepertoire HTBI primers and Arm-PCR of CDR3 regions were used to build the TCR beta libraries. TCRdb passed the multiplex PCR reads through MiXCR, listing each CDR3 protein once. In the table there are over 450,000 distinct CDR3 sequences, 12% of which are singletons. These data also featured in a second study, about T cells in Graves' hyperthyroidism and ophthalmopathy.

The receptor comes from a woman in her twenties or thirties with Graves disease. The J gene is TRBJ2-5, the V gene TRBV19; the D gene is possibly TRBD2 (6 bases). The input for sequencing was peripheral blood mononuclear cells (PBMCs), taken at new diagnosis, from a patient treated with antithyroid drugs. The CDR3: CASRAFGTAIETQYF. In DNA, the CDR3 is TGTGCCAGTAGAGCTTTCGGGACTGCGATAGAGACCCAGTACTTC.